The 25 T cell receptor beta chains given below trace back to one sample, sequenced in a study of blood T cell repertoires in COVID-19. Measured with immunoSEQ multiplex PCR; TCRdb has only the in-frame clones, and not every one. The sample contains approximately 250,000 clones, around four fifths of which appear only once. Sequences were obtained from peripheral blood. The source is an older woman with active or convalescent COVID-19.

The V call is TRBV5-4, the J call TRBJ1-6; 7 nucleotides align to TRBD1. CDR1 is SGHNT, CDR2 YYREEE, per germline (reference sequence). The CDR3 contains 17 residues. V gave up 3 bases and J gave up 0 bases; unmatched junction bases: 6. The CDR3 region is CASSSGQSGSYNSPLHF. The CDR3, as DNA: TGTGCCAGCAGCTCGGGACAGTCCGGCTCCTATAATTCACCCCTCCACTTT.

Turning to this clone: The same CDR3 also results from other DNA sequences found in this sample. The J gene is TRBJ2-3, the V gene TRBV5-6; 8 nucleotides align to TRBD2. Germline trimming cut 4 bases from V and 0 bases from J; bases unmatched to any gene: 4. CDR1 SGHDT and CDR2 YYEEEE come from the germline V gene. The CDR3 loop spans 15 amino acids. The CDR3 here is CASSPLAGSTDTQYF. The CDR3 DNA reads TGTGCCAGCAGCCCTTTAGCGGGGAGCACAGATACGCAGTATTTT.

The chain is built from TRBV28 and TRBJ1-2; D is unresolved. The CDR3 length is 14 residues. V was trimmed by 3 bases and J by 3 bases, leaving 11 bases between them. Germline CDR1 is MDHEN and CDR2 is SYDVKM. The CDR3 region is CASSFSRAHYGYTF. CDR3 DNA sequence: TGTGCCAGCAGTTTCTCCCGCGCGCACTATGGCTACACCTTC.

The genes are TRBV6-1 and TRBJ1-5, with 8 bases matching TRBD1. Germline lookup yields CDR1 MNHNS and CDR2 SASEGT. This CDR3 has 18 amino acids. The trim removed 4 bases at V and 2 bases at J, leaving 13 bases unmatched. CDR3 residues: CASSGTGYGSFRNQPQHF. CDR3 nucleotides: TGTGCCAGCAGTGGGACAGGGTATGGATCTTTTCGCAATCAGCCCCAGCATTTT.

V usage is TRBV5-6 and J usage is TRBJ2-5, with TRBD1 identical over 8 bases. Looked up from germline, CDR1 is SGHDT and CDR2 is YYEEEE. Losses at the gene ends were 4 bases for V and 5 bases for J; bases not matched to a gene: 7. CDR3 length: 14 residues. The CDR3 loop reads CASSGQGIPETQYF. The CDR3 DNA follows: TGTGCCAGCAGCGGACAGGGCATCCCTGAGACCCAGTACTTC.

This chain joins TRBV2 and TRBJ2-1, with TRBD1 matching 7 bases. V lost 6 bases and J lost 10; bases outside the gene matches: 9. The germline V gene encodes CDR1 SNHLY and CDR2 FYNNEI. The CDR3 loop spans 13 amino acids. As DNA, the CDR3 is TGTGCCAGCAGGATCCGACAGGGTGGGGAGCAGTTCTTC. Translating gives CASRIRQGGEQFF.

This chain joins TRBV7-3 and TRBJ2-1; D not resolved. CDR1 and CDR2 (germline): SGHTA, FQGTGA. This CDR3 has 13 residues. Trimming cost V 1 base and J 15 bases, with 16 bases left between them. CDR3 loop: CASSLSANSPSFF. The CDR3 nucleotides are TGTGCCAGCAGCTTAAGCGCAAATTCGCCCTCGTTCTTC.

The rearrangement links TRBV10-3 to TRBJ2-7, with a tentative D call TRBD2 (7 bases). Germline V gene sequence: CDR1 ENHRY, CDR2 SYGVKD. V shed 2 bases and J shed 2 bases, with 22 bases lying between them. CDR3 length equals 18 residues. The CDR3 DNA sequence: TGTGCCATCAGTGAGCATGGAGGGGGATGGGGGGGAGCCTACGAGCAGTACGTC. This translates into CAISEHGGGWGGAYEQYV.

The genes are TRBV15 and TRBJ1-6, with TRBD1 matching over 9 bases. Germline V CDR1 and CDR2: LNHNV, YYDKDF (reference sequence). The CDR3 totals 15 residues. J lost 7 bases, V lost 5 bases, and 6 bases had no gene match. In DNA form, the CDR3 reads TGTGCCACCAGCGGAGGACAGGGGAACAATTCACCCCTCCACTTT. Translated: CATSGGQGNNSPLHF.

This clone was seen once. The rearrangement links TRBV11-3 to TRBJ2-2; 8 bases fit TRBD2. The germline V gene has CDR1 SGHNT and CDR2 YENEEA. Germline trimming cut 7 bases from V and 3 bases from J; bases unmatched to any gene: 10. CDR3 length equals 16 residues. The CDR3 reads CASMGKREGYTGELFF. The CDR3 DNA sequence: TGTGCCAGCATGGGAAAACGGGAGGGATACACCGGGGAGCTGTTTTTT.

The rearrangement joins TRBV3-1 (or the pseudogene TRBV3-2) to TRBJ2-3, with D perhaps TRBD1 (6 bases). This CDR3 contains 14 residues. Trimming left V 3 bases short and J 3 bases short, with 10 bases between. CDR1 and CDR2 from the germline V gene are LGHDT and YNNKEL (reference sequence). The CDR3 bases are TGTGCCAGCAGCCACAGGGGCGCGACAGATACGCAGTATTTT. It is translated as CASSHRGATDTQYF.

V is TRBV7-8 and J is TRBJ2-3; D may be TRBD1 (5 bases). In germline, CDR1 is SGHVS, CDR2 FQNEAQ. V lost 5 bases to trimming and J lost 8 bases, with 11 bases between them. The CDR3 is made up of 12 amino acids. The CDR3 region has the DNA TGTGCCAGCAGCCTCTACAGGACTACGCAGTATTTT. As protein: CASSLYRTTQYF.

This sequence joins TRBV7-9 and TRBJ2-5; TRBD2 matches at 9 bases. The junction had 7 bases not matched to a gene; V was cut back by 1 base and J by 4 bases. Germline values: CDR1 SEHNR, CDR2 FQNEAQ (reference sequence). The CDR3 loop spans 16 amino acids. As DNA, the CDR3 is TGTGCCAGCAGCTTAGGTACTAGCGGGTTGGGAGAGACCCAGTACTTC. Amino acid sequence: CASSLGTSGLGETQYF.

The count of this clone is one. V and J are TRBV11-2 and TRBJ1-2; D might be TRBD1 (5 bases). CDR3 length: 13 residues. Trimming left V 2 bases short and J 4 bases short, with 8 bases between. Germline V CDR1 and CDR2: SGHAT, FQNNGV. CDR3 DNA sequence: TGTGCCAGCAGCTTAAATCAGGGCTATGGCTACACCTTC. Translated: CASSLNQGYGYTF.

Concerning this clone itself: Other DNA sequences in the sample encode the same CDR3. CDR3 in DNA: TGTGCCAGCAGCATAGCAGGGGTGGGGGAGACCCAGTACTTC. Its protein is CASSIAGVGETQYF. The gene calls are TRBV5-4 and TRBJ2-5; tentative D call: TRBD1 (6 bases). V was cut by 4 bases and J by 5 bases, with 15 bases left in between. Germline V gene data show CDR1 as SGHNT and CDR2 as YYREEE (reference sequence). The CDR3 consists of 14 residues.

The chain has TRBV30 and TRBJ1-6; no reliable D call. The V and J ends lost 0 bases and 6 bases respectively, with 9 bases between them. This CDR3 has 14 residues. Germline-derived CDR1 and CDR2 are GTSNPN and SVGIG (reference sequence). This chain's CDR3 is CAWSVVSANSPLHF. The DNA of the CDR3 is TGTGCCTGGAGTGTAGTCAGTGCTAATTCACCCCTCCACTTT.

V is TRBV6-4 and J is TRBJ2-2, with D possibly matching TRBD1 (6 bases). Germline CDR1 MRHNA, CDR2 SNTAGT. Trimming pared 6 bases from V and 7 bases from J, leaving 12 bases between. The CDR3 totals 13 residues. CDR3 bases: TGTGCCAGCAGGGAAACAGGGAACGGGGAGCTGTTTTTT. It is translated as CASRETGNGELFF.

The V gene is TRBV7-9, the J gene TRBJ1-6; D uncertain. V was pared by 1 base and J by 3 bases, with 4 bases between. This CDR3 contains 14 residues. The germline V gene encodes CDR1 SEHNR and CDR2 FQNEAQ (reference sequence). The CDR3 DNA follows: TGTGCCAGCAGCTTAGTATACTATAATTCACCCCTCCACTTT. Its protein is CASSLVYYNSPLHF.

This chain connects TRBV10-1 to TRBJ1-4, with unresolved D. V was cut by 6 bases and J by 0 bases, with 8 bases left in between. The CDR3 sequence is 14 residues long. The germline gives CDR1 WNHNN, CDR2 SYGVQD (reference sequence). The CDR3 spells CASSRGPTNEKLFF. CDR3 DNA: TGCGCCAGCAGCCGAGGGCCAACTAATGAAAAACTGTTTTTT.

This rearrangement joins TRBV29-1 to TRBJ2-4; 10 bases align to TRBD1. Germline V gene lookup returns CDR1 SQVTM and CDR2 ANQGSEA. There are 15 residues in the CDR3. J gave up 6 bases and V 5 bases, and 10 bases lay outside the gene matches. In nucleotides, the CDR3 is TGCAGCGTTCCCGCTGACAGGGGGCCTGGAAACATTCAGTACTTC. Encoded protein: CSVPADRGPGNIQYF.

J is TRBJ2-1 and V is TRBV2, with TRBD2 matching over 7 bases. Germline CDR1 reads SNHLY; CDR2 reads FYNNEI. The CDR3 is 13 amino acids. With 8 bases clipped from V and 8 bases from J, the junction kept 9 bases outside the gene matches. This CDR3 is CASSRGEGHEQFF. CDR3 in DNA: TGTGCCAGCTCCCGAGGGGAGGGTCATGAGCAGTTCTTC.

The rearrangement joins TRBV19 to TRBJ2-2; 9 bases are a match to TRBD2. V lost 8 bases, J lost 4 bases, and 17 bases stayed unmatched. CDR1 LNHDA and CDR2 SQIVND come from the germline V gene (reference sequence). The CDR3 length is 18 residues. The CDR3 loop is CASRLRALAGGFTGELFF. The CDR3 DNA follows: TGTGCCAGTCGACTAAGGGCCCTTGCGGGAGGGTTCACCGGGGAGCTGTTTTTT.

This chain links TRBV19 with TRBJ1-4, with D possibly being TRBD1 (5 bases). Germline V gene lookup returns CDR1 LNHDA and CDR2 SQIVND (reference sequence). V lost 4 bases, J lost 8 bases, and 8 bases lay in between. The CDR3 is 12 amino acids. CDR3 coding DNA: TGTGCCAGTAGTACTCGACAGGAAAAACTGTTTTTT. This codes for CASSTRQEKLFF.

This chain connects TRBV27 to TRBJ1-2; 7 bases line up with TRBD1. The CDR3 is 13 amino acids. Germline CDR1 and CDR2: MNHEY and SMNVEV (reference sequence). V was clipped by 2 bases and J by 7 bases; unmatched bases: 4. As DNA, the CDR3 is TGTGCCAGCAGTTTAGAAGGGGGCAGTGGCTACACCTTC. As protein: CASSLEGGSGYTF.

A single count supports this clone. The chain uses TRBV21-1 and TRBJ1-1; the table names TRBD1, a call not compared with the DNA. TRBV21-1 is noted as a pseudogene. CDR3 size: 20 residues. This CDR3 reads CAKSSGKRLNRGLWGTEAFF. Written as DNA, the CDR3 is TGTGCCAAGAGCAGCGGAAAGCGGTTGAACAGGGGGCTATGGGGCACTGAAGCTTTCTTT.